This TCR beta chain was retrieved from a study of blood T cell repertoires in COVID-19. Study summary: T cells, B-cell-depleted T cells, or PBMCs supplied cDNA or gDNA.

Produced via immunoSEQ multiplex PCR; TCRdb's table is partial and in-frame only. The sample holds under 400,000 clones, 80% to 90% seen once. The study drew participants aged about 18 to 95 years from approximately 25 US areas. Cohort assignment relied on participant-reported clinical history. What was sequenced was PBMCs or T cells enriched from blood (not recorded which). The clonotype comes from a middle-aged woman with acute COVID-19.

In DNA, the CDR3 is TGTGCCAGCAGCTCCGGCCTCGGGGGGATAGGCACTGAAGCTTTCTTT. Its protein is CASSSGLGGIGTEAFF. J is TRBJ1-1 and V is TRBV7-6; TRBD1 is a possible D gene (5 bases). Germline assignment: CDR1 SGHVS and CDR2 FNYEAQ. The CDR3 is 16 residues long. Trimming removed 4 bases at V and 4 bases at J, with 19 bases between. Drawing the rest from reference TRBV7-6 and TRBJ1-1, the complete variable domain is GAGVSQSPRYKVTKRGQDVALRCDPISGHVSLYWYRQALGQGPEFLTYFNYEAQQDKSGLPNDRFSAERPEGSISTLTIQRTEQRDSAMYRCASSSGLGGIGTEAFFGQGTRLTVV.